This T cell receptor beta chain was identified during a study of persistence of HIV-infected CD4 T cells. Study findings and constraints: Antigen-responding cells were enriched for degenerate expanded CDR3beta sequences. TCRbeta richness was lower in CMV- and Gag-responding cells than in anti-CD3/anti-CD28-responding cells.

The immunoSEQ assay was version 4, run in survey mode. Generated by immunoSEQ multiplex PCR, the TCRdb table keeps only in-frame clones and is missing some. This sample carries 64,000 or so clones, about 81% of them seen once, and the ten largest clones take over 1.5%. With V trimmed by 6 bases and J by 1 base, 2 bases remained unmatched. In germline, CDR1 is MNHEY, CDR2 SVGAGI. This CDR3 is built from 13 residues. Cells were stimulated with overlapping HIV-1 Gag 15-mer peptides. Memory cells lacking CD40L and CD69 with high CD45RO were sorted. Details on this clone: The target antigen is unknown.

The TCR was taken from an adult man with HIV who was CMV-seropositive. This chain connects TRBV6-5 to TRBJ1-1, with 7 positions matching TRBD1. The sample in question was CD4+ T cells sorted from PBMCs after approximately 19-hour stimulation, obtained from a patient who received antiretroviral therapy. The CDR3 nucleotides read TGTGCCAGCAGGGACAGGTGGAACACTGAAGCTTTCTTT. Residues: CASRDRWNTEAFF.